The 13 T cell receptor beta chains presented below share a single source sample, sequenced in a study of glioma-infiltrating T cells after dendritic cell vaccination. Here immunoSEQ multiplex PCR was the method, and the copy in TCRdb shows in-frame clones only, minus some. The repertoire holds roughly 85,000 clones, with less than 85% as singletons. Time point denoted: after dendritic cell vaccination, including at tumor progression/relapse. The starting material was blood, obtained after dendritic cell vaccination. The origin of the receptors is a human donor with glioblastoma.

The rearrangement uses TRBV9 and TRBJ1-6, with 10 bases that match TRBD1. Losses at the gene ends were 3 bases for V and 8 bases for J; bases not matched to a gene: 5. CDR1 is SGDLS, CDR2 YYNGEE, per germline. This CDR3 region has 15 residues. CDR3 in amino acids: CASSDLGQGDSPLHF. The CDR3 DNA reads as TGTGCCAGCAGCGACCTCGGACAGGGGGATTCACCCCTCCACTTT.

In this sample, this clone turned up once. The CDR3 DNA reads as TGTGCCAGCAGTTTGGGTTGGCAGGGGGTGCCCCTAGAGCAGTACTTC. It translates to CASSLGWQGVPLEQYF. The rearrangement joins TRBV27 to TRBJ2-7; 7 bases match TRBD1. After removal of 3 bases from V and 7 bases from J, the junction contained 15 bases not matched to a gene. This CDR3 comprises 16 residues. Germline V gives CDR1 MNHEY, CDR2 SMNVEV (reference sequence).

The genes are TRBV7-9 and TRBJ1-4; 7 bases are shared with TRBD1. The germline gives CDR1 SEHNR, CDR2 FQNEAQ (reference sequence). The length of the CDR3 is 17 residues. J was trimmed by 4 bases and V by 2 bases; bases with no gene match: 10. The CDR3 loop reads CASSLQLGTAINEKLFF. The DNA of the CDR3 is TGTGCCAGCAGCTTACAGTTAGGGACAGCAATTAATGAAAAACTGTTTTTT.

This chain uses TRBV7-8 with TRBJ1-5; D remains ambiguous. The CDR3 totals 14 residues. CDR1 and CDR2 (germline): SGHVS, FQNEAQ. The CDR3 sequence is CRPRRRVLNQPQHF. Here the CDR3 DNA reads TGTAGGCCCCGTCGGAGGGTCCTTAATCAGCCCCAGCATTTT.

This chain links TRBV2 with TRBJ2-2, with D unclear. CDR1 is SNHLY, CDR2 FYNNEI, per germline. The CDR3 runs 13 residues. V was trimmed by 2 bases and J by 1 base, leaving 2 bases between them. The CDR3 DNA reads TGTGCCAGCAGTGAACAGAACACCGGGGAGCTGTTTTTT. Amino acids: CASSEQNTGELFF.

The chain recombines TRBV11-2 with TRBJ1-1; no reliable D call. The V gene lost 6 bases and the J gene lost 1 base, with 15 bases spanning the gap. Germline V CDR1 and CDR2: SGHAT, FQNNGV. This CDR3 has 15 amino acids. CDR3 coding DNA: TGTGCCAGCAGGAACCTTTTCGGAGGGAACACTGAAGCTTTCTTT. Residues: CASRNLFGGNTEAFF. Complete variable domain (other parts from reference TRBV11-2 and TRBJ1-1): EAGVAQSPRYKIIEKRQSVAFWCNPISGHATLYWYQQILGQGPKLLIQFQNNGVVDDSQLPKDRFSAERLKGVDSTLKIQPAKLEDSAVYLCASRNLFGGNTEAFFGQGTRLTVV.

This chain uses TRBV14 with TRBJ2-7; 10 positions agree with TRBD1. The CDR3 spans 14 residues. After removal of 6 bases from V and 2 bases from J, the junction contained 4 bases not matched to a gene. Germline CDR1 reads SGHDN; CDR2 reads FVKESK. The CDR3, as DNA: TGTGCCAGCAGAGCCGGGACAGGGGCCTACGAGCAGTACTTC. Encoded protein: CASRAGTGAYEQYF.

The J gene is TRBJ2-1, the V gene TRBV27, with 10 bases identical to TRBD1. Germline V gene data show CDR1 as MNHEY and CDR2 as SMNVEV (reference sequence). V shed 5 bases, J shed 7 bases, and the junction held 5 bases outside the gene matches. The CDR3 spans 14 residues. CDR3 residues: CASSPGQGRNEQFF. DNA of the CDR3: TGTGCCAGCAGTCCGGGACAGGGGAGAAATGAGCAGTTCTTC.

This clone was recorded many times. The chain links TRBV7-9 to TRBJ1-5; D may be TRBD1 (6 bases). The CDR3 contains 12 residues. Trimming left V 2 bases short and J 9 bases short, with 8 bases between. Per the germline V gene, CDR1 is SEHNR and CDR2 is FQNEAQ (reference sequence). The CDR3 loop is CASSLQGRPQHF. The CDR3 coding sequence is TGTGCCAGCAGCTTACAGGGGAGGCCCCAGCATTTT.

V and J are TRBV6-1 and TRBJ2-1, with 7 bases that match TRBD1. The length of the CDR3 is 14 residues. Germline assignment: CDR1 MNHNS and CDR2 SASEGT. Germline trimming cut 6 bases from V and 4 bases from J; bases unmatched to any gene: 6. The CDR3 coding sequence is TGTGCCAGCAGATTTGGGACAGATTACAATGAGCAGTTCTTC. This gives the protein CASRFGTDYNEQFF.

V gene TRBV7-6 combines with J gene TRBJ2-3; TRBD2 aligns across 8 bases. The CDR3 consists of 15 residues. The V segment lost 3 bases and the J segment 6 bases; nucleotides outside the gene matches: 8. The V gene's germline CDR1 is SGHVS and CDR2 FNYEAQ. The chain's CDR3 is CASSFLAGIYDTQYF. Written as DNA, the CDR3 is TGTGCCAGCAGCTTCTTAGCGGGAATTTATGATACGCAGTATTTT. The whole variable domain, filled in from reference TRBV7-6 and TRBJ2-3, reads GAGVSQSPRYKVTKRGQDVALRCDPISGHVSLYWYRQALGQGPEFLTYFNYEAQQDKSGLPNDRFSAERPEGSISTLTIQRTEQRDSAMYRCASSFLAGIYDTQYFGPGTRLTVL.

This chain links TRBV7-3 with TRBJ2-1, with a tentative D call TRBD2 (6 bases). V was clipped by 5 bases and J by 8 bases, with 16 bases between them. Per the germline V gene, CDR1 is SGHTA and CDR2 is FQGTGA. This CDR3 contains 14 residues. The DNA of the CDR3 is TGTGCCAGCAGCCTCTTGGGCGGGACGGATGAGCAGTTCTTC. It yields the protein CASSLLGGTDEQFF.

The V call is TRBV4-1, the J call TRBJ2-3; 7 bases match TRBD1. The CDR3 is 13 amino acids. V lost 1 base to trimming and J lost 13 bases; unmatched junction nucleotides: 8. CDR1 is MGHRA, CDR2 YSYEKL, per germline. The CDR3 nucleotides read TGCGCCAGCAGCCAAGGGGACAGCCGAGTTAAGTATTTT. It encodes CASSQGDSRVKYF.